The 20 T cell receptor beta chains below come from one sample, sequenced in a study of T-cell memory formation after mild COVID-19. A single record per CDR3 protein comes from TCRdb applying MiXCR to the 5' RACE reads. The sample lists 170,000 or so distinct CDR3 sequences; 20% to 25% were seen once. Sequencing was carried out using PBMCs or a T cell subset sorted from them (not recorded which). The origin of the receptors is an adult woman who had mild COVID-19 (a few samples of this study predate the infection). Cell type and time point are not known.

The J gene is TRBJ1-1, the V gene TRBV29-1; D not resolved. The CDR3 length is 13 residues. Germline V gene sequence: CDR1 SQVTM, CDR2 ANQGSEA. V was pared by 7 bases and J by 0 bases, with 12 bases between. CDR3 region: CSGAVGLNTEAFF. CDR3 DNA: TGCAGCGGTGCGGTAGGATTGAACACTGAAGCTTTCTTT. Variable domain in full (rest from reference TRBV29-1 and TRBJ1-1): SAVISQKPSRDICQRGTSLTIQCQVDSQVTMMFWYRQQPGQSLTLIATANQGSEATYESGFVIDKFPISRPNLTFSTLTVSNMSPEDSSIYLCSGAVGLNTEAFFGQGTRLTVV.

This rearrangement joins TRBV4-1 to TRBJ2-7, with 10 bases that match TRBD1. From germline, CDR1 is MGHRA and CDR2 YSYEKL. V lost 4 bases, J lost 2 bases, and 11 bases stayed unmatched. The CDR3 length is 17 residues. The chain's CDR3 is CASSLRGQGMIPYEQYF. CDR3 nucleotides: TGCGCCAGCAGCCTCCGGGGACAGGGGATGATCCCCTACGAGCAGTACTTC.

This chain uses TRBV4-1 with TRBJ1-2; TRBD1 aligns across 8 bases. The germline CDR1 and CDR2 sequences are MGHRA and YSYEKL. The CDR3 is 15 residues long. Unmatched junction bases numbered 5, after V lost 1 base and J lost 4 bases. CDR3: CASSQVGQAVYGYTF. The CDR3 region has the DNA TGCGCCAGCAGCCAAGTGGGACAGGCCGTCTATGGCTACACCTTC.

The chain carries TRBV9 and TRBJ1-1; a possible D gene is TRBD1 (5 bases). The CDR3 has 15 amino acids. V lost 0 bases and J lost 4, with 13 bases in between. Germline V gene data show CDR1 as SGDLS and CDR2 as YYNGEE. The CDR3 sequence is CASSVDGTSATEAFF. In DNA, the CDR3 is TGTGCCAGCAGCGTAGATGGGACCTCGGCCACTGAAGCTTTCTTT. Variable domain in full (rest from reference TRBV9 and TRBJ1-1): DSGVTQTPKHLITATGQRVTLRCSPRSGDLSVYWYQQSLDQGLQFLIQYYNGEERAKGNILERFSAQQFPDLHSELNLSSLELGDSALYFCASSVDGTSATEAFFGQGTRLTVV.

This clonotype was picked up a small number of times. This chain links TRBV2 with TRBJ2-1; 8 nucleotides line up with TRBD2. V shed 8 bases, J shed 9 bases, and the junction held 12 bases outside the gene matches. Germline-derived CDR1 and CDR2 are SNHLY and FYNNEI. The CDR3 consists of 14 residues. Here the CDR3 reads CASGGTSVSGEQFF. The CDR3 coding sequence is TGTGCCAGCGGAGGGACTAGTGTTTCGGGTGAGCAGTTCTTC.

This clonotype has only a few counts. This chain joins TRBV12-3 or TRBV12-4 and TRBJ2-1; possibly TRBD2 for D (5 bases). This CDR3 is 12 amino acids long. V dropped 2 bases and J dropped 12 bases, with 11 bases sitting between them. The CDR3 sequence is CASSLSAAGQFF. The CDR3 DNA sequence: TGTGCCAGCAGTTTAAGCGCCGCGGGGCAGTTCTTC.

This clonotype appeared a few times. V and J are TRBV7-9 and TRBJ2-7; a weak D match, TRBD2 (5 bases). The CDR3 extends over 15 amino acids. V was clipped by 0 bases and J by 2 bases, with 11 bases between them. Germline V gene sequence: CDR1 SEHNR, CDR2 FQNEAQ (reference sequence). The CDR3 region has the DNA TGTGCCAGCAGCTTAGCTAGCGTGGGAACCTACGAGCAGTACTTC. It yields the protein CASSLASVGTYEQYF.

This clonotype was observed a few times. The chain is built from TRBV29-1 and TRBJ1-1; no reliable D call. Germline-derived CDR1 and CDR2 are SQVTM and ANQGSEA. Trimming removed 6 bases from V and 5 bases from J, with 19 bases in between. The CDR3 is 14 residues long. CDR3 nucleotide sequence: TGCAGCGTCCCCGTACGGCCTGAACGTACTGAAGCTTTCTTT. Translation: CSVPVRPERTEAFF.

The chain combines TRBV6-2 or TRBV6-3 with TRBJ1-1; TRBD1 matches at 8 bases. Germline V gene lookup returns CDR1 MNHEY and CDR2 SVGEGT. Trimming at V came to 2 bases and at J to 1 base, leaving 6 bases not matched to a gene. The CDR3 has 16 amino acids. The chain's CDR3 is CASSYTRTGPNTEAFF. In DNA, the CDR3 is TGTGCCAGCAGTTACACCAGGACAGGGCCGAACACTGAAGCTTTCTTT.

This chain connects TRBV6-5 to TRBJ2-7, with 7 positions matching TRBD1. The V gene's germline CDR1 is MNHEY and CDR2 SVGAGI. There are 15 residues in the CDR3. V lost 7 bases and J lost 2; bases outside the gene matches: 11. CDR3 DNA sequence: TGTGCCAGCACAACAGGGGTACCTAGCCCCTACGAGCAGTACTTC. This encodes CASTTGVPSPYEQYF.

This sequence joins TRBV7-9 and TRBJ1-2, with 9 bases lining up with TRBD1. This CDR3 region has 15 residues. The trim removed 7 bases at V and 8 bases at J, leaving 14 bases unmatched. Germline-derived CDR1 and CDR2 are SEHNR and FQNEAQ (reference sequence). The CDR3 sequence: CASNVNRDRVLGYTF. CDR3 sequence (DNA): TGTGCCAGCAACGTTAACCGGGACAGGGTTTTAGGCTACACCTTC.

The chain employs TRBV9 and TRBJ2-1; 9 nucleotides line up with TRBD2. The CDR3 consists of 14 residues. The junction had 5 bases not matched to a gene; V was cut back by 3 bases and J by 7 bases. Germline values: CDR1 SGDLS, CDR2 YYNGEE. The CDR3 loop reads CASSGRLAENEQFF. The DNA for the CDR3 is TGTGCCAGCAGCGGAAGACTAGCGGAAAATGAGCAGTTCTTC.

This clonotype was counted a few times. The chain links TRBV27 to TRBJ1-1, with D uncertain. Germline values: CDR1 MNHEY, CDR2 SMNVEV (reference sequence). This CDR3 is built from 14 residues. V shed 4 bases and J shed 0 bases, with 9 bases lying between them. The chain's CDR3 is CASSSSAMNTEAFF. In nucleotides, the CDR3 is TGTGCCAGCAGTTCAAGCGCCATGAACACTGAAGCTTTCTTT.

The chain joins TRBV20-1 to TRBJ1-4; D remains ambiguous. Per germline, CDR1 DFQATT and CDR2 SNEGSKA (reference sequence). Deletions cut 3 bases from V and 8 bases from J, with 19 bases between. This CDR3 has 15 amino acids. CDR3 sequence: CSASILNRGDEKLFF. The CDR3 DNA follows: TGCAGTGCTAGTATCTTAAACCGGGGAGACGAAAAACTGTTTTTT.

This clonotype was seen a few times. V and J are TRBV27 and TRBJ1-5; 7 bases agree with TRBD1. CDR3 size: 16 residues. Per germline, CDR1 MNHEY and CDR2 SMNVEV (reference sequence). V was pared by 3 bases and J by 0 bases, with 5 bases of the junction left unmatched. Here the CDR3 reads CASSLAGGSSNQPQHF. The CDR3 DNA sequence: TGTGCCAGCAGTTTGGCAGGGGGGAGTAGCAATCAGCCCCAGCATTTT.

The rearrangement joins TRBV11-2 to TRBJ2-2; D is ambiguous. Trimming removed 7 bases from V and 6 bases from J, with 9 bases in between. Germline assignment: CDR1 SGHAT and CDR2 FQNNGV. The CDR3 length is 12 residues. CDR3 bases: TGTGCCAGCACCCTTATACCCGGGGAGCTGTTTTTT. Protein sequence: CASTLIPGELFF. Full variable domain (remainder filled in from reference TRBV11-2 and TRBJ2-2): EAGVAQSPRYKIIEKRQSVAFWCNPISGHATLYWYQQILGQGPKLLIQFQNNGVVDDSQLPKDRFSAERLKGVDSTLKIQPAKLEDSAVYLCASTLIPGELFFGEGSRLTVL.

The chain employs TRBV20-1 and TRBJ2-7, with TRBD1 matching 9 bases. This CDR3 spans 16 amino acids. J gave up 3 bases and V 2 bases, and 11 bases lay outside the gene matches. Germline V gene lookup returns CDR1 DFQATT and CDR2 SNEGSKA (reference sequence). CDR3 DNA: TGCAGTGCTAGATCAGCCTCGACAGGGGGTGGCTACGAGCAGTACTTC. This codes for CSARSASTGGGYEQYF.

The table lists this clonotype with a few counts. The chain links TRBV6-5 to TRBJ2-6, with 7 bases aligning to TRBD1. From germline, CDR1 is MNHEY and CDR2 SVGAGI. Germline trimming cut 4 bases from V and 2 bases from J; bases unmatched to any gene: 5. There are 16 residues in the CDR3. CDR3 bases: TGTGCCAGCAGTTTCTCGGACAGGCCTGGGGCCAACGTCCTGACTTTC. It yields the protein CASSFSDRPGANVLTF.

The chain employs TRBV6-6 and TRBJ1-2, with a weak D call TRBD1 (5 bases). CDR1 is MNHNY, CDR2 SVGAGI, per germline (reference sequence). The germline V and J ends were trimmed by 2 bases and 1 base, with 38 bases remaining between them. CDR3 length: 24 residues. The CDR3 DNA reads TGTGCCAGCAGTTACGCATCCCGTACCACACAACCGGGACCGACCCAGTTTTTTAACTATGGCTACACCTTC. Protein sequence: CASSYASRTTQPGPTQFFNYGYTF.

J is TRBJ1-2 and V is TRBV27, with D possibly TRBD1 on 5 matching bases. The CDR3 loop spans 14 amino acids. The germline CDR1 and CDR2 sequences are MNHEY and SMNVEV (reference sequence). Trimming took 9 bases from V and 5 from J, leaving 19 bases between them. CDR3 amino acids: CASRDRGSWYGYTF. In DNA, the CDR3 is TGTGCCAGTAGGGACCGGGGCAGTTGGTATGGCTACACCTTC.